Given below is one T cell receptor (beta chain) in context. Its target is unknown. Measured with immunoSEQ multiplex PCR; TCRdb has only the in-frame clones, and not every one. Found here are 160,000 or so clones, 90% of them singletons; the top ten hold 1.8%. This sample is part of a study of T cell responses to AZD1222 COVID-19 vaccine. Whole-study results and caveats: Clonal diversity was possibly underestimated, and white British individuals and females predominated among donors. Sampling that yielded the repertoires occurred only after the peak T cell response. Baseline serostatus was positive in only six AZD1222 recipients.

Germline V gives CDR1 MNHEY, CDR2 SVGEGT. The junction had 10 bases not matched to a gene; V was cut back by 5 bases and J by 6 bases. The length of the CDR3 is 17 residues. The source material was peripheral blood, sampled on day 0 of AZD1222 vaccination. This clonotype originated in an adult in good health. The V and J genes are TRBV6-2 or TRBV6-3 and TRBJ2-2; TRBD2 matches at 12 bases. CDR3 nucleotides: TGTGCCAGCAGTGTCTCTAGCGGGAGGGCCCGACCCGGGGAGCTGTTTTTT. Encoded protein: CASSVSSGRARPGELFF.